The TCR beta chain described here comes from a study of a mutant IDH1 vaccine in newly diagnosed glioma. Turning to the study itself: There were eight vaccinations for patients, given in weeks 1, 3, 5, 7, 11, 15, 19 and 23. Pretreatment consisted of radiotherapy, temozolomide, or both, with most receiving both. Study-level points and caveats: Changes to the top peripheral T cell clonotypes appeared unrelated to pseudoprogression.

Of note for this clone: The antigen remains undetermined.

Documented time point: week 11, during vaccination. A single vaccine dose contained 300 ug of mutant IDH1 20-mer peptide, and topical imiquimod was used with it. Patients carried new grade 3 or 4 IDH1-mutant astrocytomas lacking nuclear ATRX. In germline, CDR1 is MDHEN, CDR2 SYDVKM. Unmatched junction bases numbered 10, after V lost 0 bases and J lost 5 bases. The CDR3 loop spans 17 amino acids. This table comes from immunoSEQ multiplex PCR, and its TCRdb copy is limited to in-frame clones, with some not included. Found here are about 30,000 clones, 60% to 80% of them singletons; the top ten hold around 24%.

The chain has TRBV28 and TRBJ2-7, with 10 bases matching TRBD1. The TCR originated in a man aged 25 to 40 with glioma. The sample consisted of PBMCs, taken from a glioma patient whose treatment included an IDH1 peptide vaccine. CDR3 in DNA: TGTGCCAGCAGTTTATGGGGGCTGGGACAGGGGATGGACGAGCAGTACTTC. Translation: CASSLWGLGQGMDEQYF.